A selection of T cell receptor beta chains follows, all from one sample in a study of T cell changes during pregnancy in multiple sclerosis. Clones were read by immunoSEQ multiplex PCR, and TCRdb kept only the in-frame ones, dropping some. The data show roughly 58,000 clones, roughly 92% seen once. The source material was CD8+ T cells from peripheral blood mononuclear cells, sampled in the third trimester of pregnancy. The receptors come from a female donor with multiple sclerosis, enrolled in a pregnancy study. The CDR3 runs from the conserved cysteine through the conserved F or W. Each record gives: V gene, J gene, CDR3 protein.

V gene: TRBV5-4; J gene: TRBJ2-7; CDR3 protein: CASSKRGSRFAPSLYEQYF
V gene: TRBV7-9; J gene: TRBJ1-2; CDR3 protein: CASSQGKTYGYTF
V gene: TRBV5-1; J gene: TRBJ1-4; CDR3 protein: CASSTGQADEKLFF
V gene: TRBV27; J gene: TRBJ2-7; CDR3 protein: CASSGTSGARIYEQYF
V gene: TRBV6-5; J gene: TRBJ1-2; CDR3 protein: CASRTIGTGGSYTF
V gene: TRBV27; J gene: TRBJ2-1; CDR3 protein: CASSLTAGGIYNEQFF
V gene: TRBV28; J gene: TRBJ2-7; CDR3 protein: CTSTPTGGTYEQYF
V gene: TRBV6-5; J gene: TRBJ2-3; CDR3 protein: CASSYDAGETQYF
V gene: TRBV5-8; J gene: TRBJ1-2; CDR3 protein: CASSSGQGSGYTF
V gene: TRBV4-3; J gene: TRBJ2-7; CDR3 protein: CASSQDLIFPPSGSTYEQYF
V gene: TRBV4-3; J gene: TRBJ2-5; CDR3 protein: CASSSGGHQETQYF
V gene: TRBV13; J gene: TRBJ1-1; CDR3 protein: CASSLEGTGSTEAFF
V gene: TRBV29-1; J gene: TRBJ1-2; CDR3 protein: CSAPGQGAGYTF
V gene: TRBV4-1; J gene: TRBJ2-3; CDR3 protein: CASTPRRGRGKRATDTQYF
V gene: TRBV7-9; J gene: TRBJ2-4; CDR3 protein: CASFGLAGGISKNIQYF
V gene: TRBV6-5; J gene: TRBJ2-7; CDR3 protein: CASTGITYEQYF
V gene: TRBV5-5; J gene: TRBJ1-1; CDR3 protein: CASSFYPLTGDTEAFF
V gene: TRBV19; J gene: TRBJ1-2; CDR3 protein: CASSISGDYGYTF
V gene: TRBV5-6; J gene: TRBJ1-2; CDR3 protein: CASSFLDTRYGYTF
V gene: TRBV11-2; J gene: TRBJ2-7; CDR3 protein: CASSSTRTSGTSTREQYF
V gene: TRBV6-1; J gene: TRBJ2-3; CDR3 protein: CASSEAEEVGTQYF
V gene: TRBV6-1; J gene: TRBJ1-2; CDR3 protein: CASSETGTGGNYGYTF
V gene: TRBV11-2; J gene: TRBJ2-7; CDR3 protein: CASSLGGGEQYF
V gene: TRBV28; J gene: TRBJ2-7; CDR3 protein: CASSFYGLAGGPGSYEQYF
V gene: TRBV27; J gene: TRBJ1-3; CDR3 protein: CASSSLGSGNTIYF
V gene: TRBV6-6; J gene: TRBJ2-2; CDR3 protein: CASSPRRSDTGELFF
V gene: TRBV5-6; J gene: TRBJ1-3; CDR3 protein: CASSFTQTPKAGNTIYF
V gene: TRBV28; J gene: TRBJ2-3; CDR3 protein: CASSTPDREHTDTQYF
V gene: TRBV6-5; J gene: TRBJ1-2; CDR3 protein: CASSYDRGYGYTF
V gene: TRBV5-3; J gene: TRBJ2-1; CDR3 protein: CARSQGLAGDRDNEQFF
V gene: TRBV7-9; J gene: TRBJ2-5; CDR3 protein: CASSSPIPQYQETQYF
V gene: TRBV5-1; J gene: TRBJ2-7; CDR3 protein: CASSPGARTSYEQYF
V gene: TRBV30; J gene: TRBJ1-2; CDR3 protein: CAWADRWNRGSYGYTF
V gene: TRBV5-1; J gene: TRBJ1-1; CDR3 protein: CASSLKDSLNTEAFF